This T cell receptor beta chain was profiled in a study of metastatic and nonmetastatic thyroid tumors. Study in general: Across peripheral blood and tumor or nodule tissue samples taken from malignant and benign thyroid patients, the repertoires were compared with one another.

The authors' processing: The study took CDR3 differences across clinicopathological groups and made a distant-metastasis classifier for papillary thyroid cancer from them. TCRdb re-called the PCR reads with MiXCR. TCRdb, rather than the study authors, made the V and J calls. The repertoire holds approximately 24,000 clones, with about 16% as singletons. Study-level points and caveats: For both blood and tumor, malignant thyroid tumors reportedly showed significantly higher TCR beta diversity than benign nodules did.

By sample share, this clone is medium-sized. Its antigen is still unknown. Until they underwent thyroid surgery, no patient had received any treatment. CDR3 length: 15 residues. The germline V gene encodes CDR1 MNHNS and CDR2 SASEGT. V dropped 6 bases and J dropped 2; count of bases not matched to a gene: 7. The rearrangement joins TRBV6-1 to TRBJ1-3; 7 bases line up with TRBD1. The sequence was collected from a female donor with papillary thyroid cancer or a benign thyroid nodule (not recorded which). Some clones in this sample may be carry-over from other donors' samples. Material: blood. CDR3 sequence (DNA): TGTGCCAGCAGCCTTGACAGGGAAGCTGGAAACACCATATATTTT. Its protein is CASSLDREAGNTIYF.